Shown below are 19 T cell receptor beta chains from a single sample sequenced in a study of T cells in Graves' hyperthyroidism and ophthalmopathy. TCR beta CDR3 regions were amplified from RNA. Carried out on the TCR CDR3, a first-round RT-PCR used the HTBI primer set. TCRdb ran MiXCR on the multiplex PCR reads and lists one entry per CDR3 protein. Of about 380,000 distinct CDR3 sequences listed, about a fifth are singletons. Sample: blood. The receptors stem from a man aged 18 to 30 with Graves' ophthalmopathy.

This clonotype has ten or more counts. The chain uses TRBV5-6 and TRBJ2-3, with 8 bases fitting TRBD2. The CDR3 runs to 15 residues. The ends lost 3 bases at V and 2 bases at J; junction bases unmatched: 5. Germline V gives CDR1 SGHDT, CDR2 YYEEEE. CDR3 nucleotide sequence: TGTGCCAGCAGCTCACTAGCGGCGATCACAGATACGCAGTATTTT. It is translated as CASSSLAAITDTQYF.

This clonotype showed up just a few times. This sequence joins TRBV5-1 and TRBJ2-1; TRBD2 matches 11 bases. Trimming took 0 bases from V and 4 from J; bases not matched to a gene: 6. The germline CDR1 and CDR2 sequences are SGHRS and YFSETQ. This CDR3 contains 17 residues. CDR3 sequence (DNA): TGCGCCAGCAGCTTGGCCCTAGCGGGGGGAGGGTACAATGAGCAGTTCTTC. Its protein product is CASSLALAGGGYNEQFF.

This clonotype occurred many times. The chain joins TRBV2 to TRBJ2-1, with D possibly being TRBD2 (6 bases). Germline V lookup: CDR1 SNHLY, CDR2 FYNNEI. The CDR3 has 16 residues. Trimming removed 6 bases at V and 8 bases at J, with 23 bases between. Written as DNA, the CDR3 is TGTGCCAGCAGACCTGGGACTTTCCCCTTCAGCCATGAGCAGTTCTTC. This translates into CASRPGTFPFSHEQFF. Together with reference TRBV2 and TRBJ2-1, the CDR3 gives the full variable domain: EPEVTQTPSHQVTQMGQEVILRCVPISNHLYFYWYRQILGQKVEFLVSFYNNEISEKSEIFDDQFSVERPDGSNFTLKIRSTKLEDSAMYFCASRPGTFPFSHEQFFGPGTRLTVL.

The chain's CDR3 is CASSAIGQGRNEQFF. The CDR3 DNA reads as TGTGCCAGCAGTGCCATCGGACAGGGTCGAAATGAGCAGTTCTTC. The chain employs TRBV6-1 and TRBJ2-1, with 8 bases fitting TRBD1. The germline gives CDR1 MNHNS, CDR2 SASEGT. This CDR3 region has 15 residues. The trim removed 4 bases at V and 7 bases at J, leaving 9 bases unmatched.

This clonotype was seen repeatedly, ten times or more. The genes are TRBV7-8 and TRBJ1-5, with a weak D call TRBD1 (6 bases). This CDR3 contains 15 residues. Trimming removed 5 bases at V and 5 bases at J, with 16 bases between. Germline V gene lookup returns CDR1 SGHVS and CDR2 FQNEAQ. The CDR3 DNA reads as TGTGCCAGCAGCCCCACGTGGGGGGCCGATCAGCCCCAGCATTTT. Translation: CASSPTWGADQPQHF.

This clonotype appeared many times. This chain joins TRBV3-1 and TRBJ2-7; 8 positions agree with TRBD2. The CDR3 sequence is 14 residues long. Germline CDR1 reads LGHDT; CDR2 reads YNNKEL (reference sequence). The V segment lost 1 base and the J segment 6 bases; nucleotides outside the gene matches: 5. CDR3 nucleotides: TGTGCCAGCAGCCAAGCGGGGGGGCTGGGCGAGCAGTACTTC. Its translation is CASSQAGGLGEQYF.

This clonotype was seen only a few times. V and J are TRBV10-3 and TRBJ1-1; maybe TRBD1 (5 bases). V was pared by 9 bases and J by 4 bases, with 15 bases between. The CDR3 is 13 amino acids. The germline gives CDR1 ENHRY, CDR2 SYGVKD. Here the CDR3 reads CAISPGLSTEAFF. CDR3 DNA sequence: TGTGCCATTTCCCCGGGACTGAGCACTGAAGCTTTCTTT.

This clonotype was picked up a small number of times. A read error may account for a junction end that differs from germline. The chain uses TRBV7-2 and TRBJ1-1, with a possible D match to TRBD1 (6 bases). Germline assignment: CDR1 SGHTA and CDR2 FQGNSA. CDR3 length: 16 residues. The DNA of the CDR3 is TGTGCCAGCAGCTTATTCCCAGGACAGAGGAACACTGAAGCCTTCTTT. Residues: CASSLFPGQRNTEAFF.

The sample holds many counts of this clonotype. The rearrangement joins TRBV2 to TRBJ1-6, with D unclear. V lost 6 bases and J 8 bases, leaving 5 bases between the germline ends. Germline loops: CDR1 SNHLY, CDR2 FYNNEI. This CDR3 is built from 11 residues. The CDR3 spells CASSFDSPLHF. CDR3 nucleotide sequence: TGTGCCAGCAGCTTCGATTCACCCCTCCACTTT.

This clonotype was observed at least ten times. The chain links TRBV3-1 to TRBJ1-1, with D uncertain. In germline, CDR1 is LGHDT, CDR2 YNNKEL (reference sequence). The CDR3 is 13 residues long. The V end lost 6 bases, the J end lost 5 bases, and 13 bases lay between the germline ends. In nucleotides, the CDR3 is TGTGCCAGCAGTCCTACCTTGGGAACTGAAGCTTTCTTT. Translating gives CASSPTLGTEAFF.

This clonotype was counted ten times or more. This chain joins TRBV3-1 and TRBJ1-5; tentatively, D is TRBD1 (5 bases). The germline V gene encodes CDR1 LGHDT and CDR2 YNNKEL (reference sequence). Trimming pared 6 bases from V and 3 bases from J, leaving 18 bases between. The CDR3 is 16 residues long. CDR3 amino acids: CASSAGRGTNNQPQHF. CDR3 DNA: TGTGCCAGCAGTGCCGGTAGGGGCACGAACAATCAGCCCCAGCATTTT.

This clonotype has at least ten counts. CDR3: CASTMEGANNQPQHF. For the CDR3, the DNA is TGTGCCAGCACCATGGAGGGGGCCAACAATCAGCCCCAGCATTTT. The chain uses TRBV2 and TRBJ1-5, with 7 bases aligning to TRBD1. The V segment lost 7 bases and the J segment 3 bases; nucleotides outside the gene matches: 9. There are 15 residues in the CDR3. Germline V gene data show CDR1 as SNHLY and CDR2 as FYNNEI. The full variable domain, in which reference TRBV2 and TRBJ1-5 provide the parts outside the CDR3, is EPEVTQTPSHQVTQMGQEVILRCVPISNHLYFYWYRQILGQKVEFLVSFYNNEISEKSEIFDDQFSVERPDGSNFTLKIRSTKLEDSAMYFCASTMEGANNQPQHFGDGTRLSIL.

The table lists this clonotype with many counts. J is TRBJ1-1 and V is TRBV2, with a weak D call TRBD1 (6 bases). The CDR3 loop spans 12 amino acids. From germline, CDR1 is SNHLY and CDR2 FYNNEI. Written as DNA, the CDR3 is TGTGCGGCCGGACAGTTGAACACTGAAGCTTTCTTT. Protein product: CAAGQLNTEAFF.

The sample holds a few counts of this clonotype. The chain links TRBV6-2 or TRBV6-3 to TRBJ1-2; a possible D gene is TRBD1 (6 bases). CDR3 length equals 14 residues. The germline V gene encodes CDR1 MNHEY and CDR2 SVGEGT. Trimming pared 0 bases from V and 7 bases from J, leaving 12 bases between. The CDR3 sequence is CASSYSTGLIGYTF. The CDR3, as DNA: TGTGCCAGCAGTTACTCTACAGGGCTAATTGGCTACACCTTC.

The genes are TRBV10-2 and TRBJ1-1; TRBD1 is a possible D gene (5 bases). CDR3 size: 15 residues. The V end was cut by 0 bases, the J end by 5 bases, with 13 bases between. The germline V gene has CDR1 WSHSY and CDR2 SAAADI. The CDR3 DNA sequence: TGCGCCAGCAGTGAGTCGGTCAGGGAGGGAACTGAAGCTTTCTTT. Encoded protein: CASSESVREGTEAFF.

In this sample, this clonotype turned up a few times. V is TRBV13 and J is TRBJ1-2; perhaps TRBD1 as D (5 bases). Trimming pared 4 bases from V and 0 bases from J, leaving 21 bases between. Per germline, CDR1 PRHDT and CDR2 FYEKMQ (reference sequence). The CDR3 is 18 amino acids. CDR3 nucleotides: TGTGCCAGCAGCTCCCAAGGAGCCGAGGGGATACCTAACTATGGCTACACCTTC. Translation: CASSSQGAEGIPNYGYTF. The full variable domain, completed using reference TRBV13 and TRBJ1-2, is AAGVIQSPRHLIKEKRETATLKCYPIPRHDTVYWYQQGPGQDPQFLISFYEKMQSDKGSIPDRFSAQQFSDYHSELNMSSLELGDSALYFCASSSQGAEGIPNYGYTFGSGTRLTVV.

This chain links TRBV7-9 with TRBJ1-3; no clear D. The length of the CDR3 is 14 residues. Trimming stripped 3 bases from V and 1 base from J, with 7 bases between. Germline CDR1 reads SEHNR; CDR2 reads FQNEAQ (reference sequence). CDR3 coding DNA: TGTGCCAGCAGCTTCCAATTTTCTGGAAACACCATATATTTT. Its protein is CASSFQFSGNTIYF.

This clonotype was detected ten times or more. This chain connects TRBV20-1 to TRBJ1-5; the match to TRBD1 covers 8 bases. V lost 4 bases to trimming and J lost 7 bases; unmatched junction nucleotides: 9. In germline, CDR1 is DFQATT, CDR2 SNEGSKA (reference sequence). The CDR3 has 14 residues. The CDR3 region is CSAKGQDTSQPQHF. The CDR3 bases are TGCAGTGCTAAGGGACAGGACACGAGCCAGCCCCAGCATTTT.

This clonotype was detected only once. This may come from a read error, since a much larger clone is one base off. The chain combines TRBV27 with TRBJ1-1; D is ambiguous. Germline V gene data show CDR1 as MNHEY and CDR2 as SMNVEV (reference sequence). The CDR3 consists of 14 residues. The CDR3 coding sequence is TGTGCCAGCAGTGCCTCCCCCTTCGACACTGAAGCTTCCTTT. Its protein is CASSASPFDTEASF.